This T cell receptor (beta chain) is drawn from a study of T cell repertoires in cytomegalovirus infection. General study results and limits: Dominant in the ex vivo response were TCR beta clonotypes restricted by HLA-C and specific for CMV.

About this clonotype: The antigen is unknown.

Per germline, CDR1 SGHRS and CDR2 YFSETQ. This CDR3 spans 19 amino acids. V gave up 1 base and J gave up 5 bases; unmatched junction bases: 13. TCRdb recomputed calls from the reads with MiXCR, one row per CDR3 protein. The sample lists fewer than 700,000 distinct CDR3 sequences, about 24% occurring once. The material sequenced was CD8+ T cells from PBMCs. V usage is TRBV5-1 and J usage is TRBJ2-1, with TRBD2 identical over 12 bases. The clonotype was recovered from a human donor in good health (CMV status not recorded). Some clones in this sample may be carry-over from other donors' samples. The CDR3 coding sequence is TGCGCCAGCAGCTTGCTCACTAGCGGGGGGACCCCTCAAGACAATGAGCAGTTCTTC. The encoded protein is CASSLLTSGGTPQDNEQFF.